This T cell receptor (beta chain) is from a study of vaccination and CD4 T cells after COVID-19. In the study overall: Median time from second vaccine dose to sampling was over 55 days (14 to 241).

CDR3 length: 11 amino acids. V was pared by 5 bases and J by 2 bases, with 4 bases between. Germline V CDR1 and CDR2: SNHLY, FYNNEI. Time point denoted: late sampling 161 to 241 days after vaccination in a few convalescent patients. Treatment described: approximately nine-day PBMC culture with coronavirus spike peptide pools or control peptides (ViraFEST assay). It was with approximately 9.2 IU/ml IL-2 and 10 ug/ml peptide pools that about 2 million PBMCs per well were cultured. Note on this clonotype: Its antigen is still unknown.

Researchers used the Oncomine TCR Beta short-read assay to sequence DNA from cultured CD4+ T cells. TCRdb fed the PCR reads into MiXCR, producing one record per CDR3 protein. The sample comprises approximately 27,000 distinct CDR3 sequences, roughly 38% of which are singletons, and 3% to 4% rests with the top ten. This rearrangement joins TRBV2 to TRBJ2-7, with D unclear. The TCR originated in a human donor who had recovered from COVID-19. Sample: CD4+ T cells from blood, cultured in vitro, taken about 7 months after SARS-CoV-2 vaccination. For the CDR3, the DNA is TGTGCCAGCAGTTGGACCTACGAGCAGTACTTC. Its translation is CASSWTYEQYF.